The T cell receptor (beta chain) under discussion was sequenced for a study of shared T cell receptors in the human thymus. Clones were read by immunoSEQ multiplex PCR, and TCRdb kept only the in-frame ones, dropping some. This table holds 600,000 to 900,000 clones, approximately 85% found once. This CDR3 is 20 amino acids long. Germline-derived CDR1 and CDR2 are ENHRY and SYGVKD. Trimming at V came to 2 bases and at J to 2 bases, leaving 19 bases not matched to a gene. The sample was also linked to a second study, of human thymus T cells. That work states: Having surgery to correct congenital heart defects, healthy Finnish infants acted as the donors. The thymus tissue came from resections taken during corrective heart surgery. What appeared biased in thymic and blood repertoires was the usage of V and J genes. What related research reported was that thymic repertoires overlapped highly among unrelated individuals.

Sequenced sample: thymocytes. The chain has TRBV10-3 and TRBJ2-7; 9 bases are a match to TRBD1. The clonotype was recovered from a girl in the first two years of life with a congenital heart defect. The CDR3 reads CAISEGWGQGNENPPYEQYF. The CDR3 coding sequence is TGTGCCATCAGTGAGGGTTGGGGACAGGGAAACGAAAACCCTCCCTACGAGCAGTACTTC.